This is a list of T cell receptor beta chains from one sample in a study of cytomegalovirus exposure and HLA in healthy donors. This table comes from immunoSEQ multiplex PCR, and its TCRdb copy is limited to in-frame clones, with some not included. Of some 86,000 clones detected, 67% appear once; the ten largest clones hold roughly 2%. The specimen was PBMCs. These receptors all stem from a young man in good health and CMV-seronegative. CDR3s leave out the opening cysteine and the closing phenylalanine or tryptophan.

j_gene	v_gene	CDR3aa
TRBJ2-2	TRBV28	ASSLTGGNTGELF
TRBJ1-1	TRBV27	ASRSGGTEAF
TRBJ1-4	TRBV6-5	ASSRTAGTNEKLF
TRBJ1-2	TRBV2	ASSNPRDGYT
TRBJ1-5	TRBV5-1	ASSGGDSGNQPQH
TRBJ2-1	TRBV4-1	ASSLFSGDYNEQF
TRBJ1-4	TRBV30	AWSVATVEKLF
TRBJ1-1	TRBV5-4	ATLDRTLNTEAF
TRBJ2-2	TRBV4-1	ASSEGQGVWTGELF
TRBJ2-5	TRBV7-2	ASSGGVLETQY
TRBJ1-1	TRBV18	ASSLGMDTEAF
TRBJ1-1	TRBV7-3	ASSFSYGEGGDTEAF
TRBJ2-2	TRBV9	ASSVAGAANTGELF
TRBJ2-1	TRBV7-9	ASSLVVAAYNEQF
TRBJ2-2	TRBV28	ASSFRLAEDTGELF
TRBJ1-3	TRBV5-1	ASSLDRVRIGNTIY
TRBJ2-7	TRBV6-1	ASSGGLGGTWYEQY
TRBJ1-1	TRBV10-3	AISTPGQGNTEAF
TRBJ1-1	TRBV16	ASTAGGQGTEAF
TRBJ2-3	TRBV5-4	ASSLNLVSTDTQY
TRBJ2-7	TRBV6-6	ASSYRQGAGEQY
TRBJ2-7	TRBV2	ASSWSYEQY
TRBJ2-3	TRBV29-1	SVRQSNTDTQY
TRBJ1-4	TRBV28	ASSFSGASTNEKLF
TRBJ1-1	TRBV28	ASRMTGPEAF
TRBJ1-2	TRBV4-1	ASSTPGEALYGYT
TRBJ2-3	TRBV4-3	ASSHPRPSGGVSTDTQY
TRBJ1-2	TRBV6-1	ASRLQGANYGYT
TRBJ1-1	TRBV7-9	ASSPAVTELNTEAF
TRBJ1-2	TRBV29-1	SVRPGQGYGYT
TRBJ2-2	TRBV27	ASSLISLPGELF
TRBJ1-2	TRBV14	ASSQQANYGYT
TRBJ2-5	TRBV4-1	ASSQLGTEETQY
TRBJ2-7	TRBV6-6	ASPRDRGTYEQY
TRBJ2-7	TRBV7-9	ASSLVASGSYEQY
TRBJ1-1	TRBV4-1	ASSQAGEGFGNTEAF
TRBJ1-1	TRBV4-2	ASRAGATLNTEAF
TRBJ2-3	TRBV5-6	ASSPVSELSTDTQY
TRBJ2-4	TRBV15	ATSRDLLAKNIQY
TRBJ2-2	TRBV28	ASSLRGSAIGGELF
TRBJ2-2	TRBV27	ASSRNRGTGELF
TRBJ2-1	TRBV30	AWSVTQRRSEQF
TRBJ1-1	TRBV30	AWRYFNTEAF
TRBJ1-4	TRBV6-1	ASRTGSNEKLF
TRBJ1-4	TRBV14	ASSQDFGGDEKLF
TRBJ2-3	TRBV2	ASRRAGGRTDTQY
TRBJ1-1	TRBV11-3	ASSLVTGTEAF
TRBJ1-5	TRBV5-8	ASSWEGQPQH
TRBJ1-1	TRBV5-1	ASSDVGANTNTEAF
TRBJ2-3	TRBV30	ARRTGRTDTQY
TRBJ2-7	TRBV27	ASSLNSGTGVLWEQY
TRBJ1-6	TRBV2	ASSQQGGPNSPLH
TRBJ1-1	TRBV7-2	ASSSSVGSIAEAF
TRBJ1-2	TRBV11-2	ASSLRDRGGYGYT
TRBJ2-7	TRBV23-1	ASSQSGFGLYEQY
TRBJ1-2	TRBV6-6	ASSHTTGPNGYT
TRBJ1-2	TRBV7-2	ASSEGTGVDGYT
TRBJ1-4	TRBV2	ASSENRPNEKLF
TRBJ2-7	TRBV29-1	SVERTGWTREQY